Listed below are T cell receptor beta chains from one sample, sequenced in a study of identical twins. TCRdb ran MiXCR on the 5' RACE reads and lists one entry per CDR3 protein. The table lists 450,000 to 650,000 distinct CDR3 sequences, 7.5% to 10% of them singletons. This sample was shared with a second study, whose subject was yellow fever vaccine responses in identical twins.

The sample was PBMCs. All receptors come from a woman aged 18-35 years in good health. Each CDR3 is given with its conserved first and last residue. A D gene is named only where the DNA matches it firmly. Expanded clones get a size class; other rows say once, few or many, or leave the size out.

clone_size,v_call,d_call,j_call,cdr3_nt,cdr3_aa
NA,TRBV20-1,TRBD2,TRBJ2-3,TGCTGTGCTACGAAGAGACGGCTAGCGGACCTCACAGATACGCAGTATTTT,CCATKRRLADLTDTQYF
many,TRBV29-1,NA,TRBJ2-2,TGCAGCGTTGATGCCCTACCCTCCGGGGAGCTGTTTTTT,CSVDALPSGELFF
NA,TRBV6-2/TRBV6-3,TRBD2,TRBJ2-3,TGTGCCAGCAGTTGGGGACTAGCGGAGGCGAGCACAGATACGCAGTATTTT,CASSWGLAEASTDTQYF
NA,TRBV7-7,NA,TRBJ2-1,TGTGCTAGCAGCTTCCCAGGGGCCAATGAGCAGTTCTTC,CASSFPGANEQFF
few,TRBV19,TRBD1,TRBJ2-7,TGTGCCAGTAGTCCCCGGACAGGGCGAACCTACGAGCAGTACTTC,CASSPRTGRTYEQYF
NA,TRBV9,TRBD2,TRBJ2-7,TGTGCCAGTGGGACTAACCGTGGCGAGCAGTACTTC,CASGTNRGEQYF
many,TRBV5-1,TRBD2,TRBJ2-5,TGCGCCAGCAGCTTGGATCTAGCGGAAGAGACCCAGTACTTC,CASSLDLAEETQYF
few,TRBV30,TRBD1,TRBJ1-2,TGTGCCCGATACAGGGGTGGCTACACCTTC,CARYRGGYTF
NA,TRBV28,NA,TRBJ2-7,TGTGCCAGCAGTTTGCAGGTAGCGCTTGGGGACGAGCAGTACTTC,CASSLQVALGDEQYF
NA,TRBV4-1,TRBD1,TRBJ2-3,TGCGCCAGCAGCTCCCGGGACAGGGAGGTGAGGGGCACAGATACGCAGTATTTT,CASSSRDREVRGTDTQYF
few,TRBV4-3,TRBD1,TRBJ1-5,TGCGCCAGCAGCCAAGATCGCGTCAGGGGGTACGATCAGCCCCAGCATTTT,CASSQDRVRGYDQPQHF
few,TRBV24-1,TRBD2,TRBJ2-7,TGTGCCACCAGTGAGACTAGCGGGAGTCGGCGGGAGCAGTACTTC,CATSETSGSRREQYF
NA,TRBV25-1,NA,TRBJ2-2,TGTGCCAGCAGTGAATACTCTAACAGGGGGGGGACCGGGGAGCTGTTTTTT,CASSEYSNRGGTGELFF
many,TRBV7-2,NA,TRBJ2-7,TGTGCCAGCAGCTTTAGTGGCAGTGAGCAGTACTTC,CASSFSGSEQYF
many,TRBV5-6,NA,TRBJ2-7,TGTGCCAGCAGCTTGATTAGAGGTTACGAGCAGTACTTC,CASSLIRGYEQYF
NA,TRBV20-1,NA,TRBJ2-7,TGCAGTGCTAGAGATCGGGGCCCAACCTACGAGCAGTACTTC,CSARDRGPTYEQYF
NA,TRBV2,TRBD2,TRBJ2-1,TGTGCCTGCCGCGAACTAGCGGGAGGGCCGAGCTCCTACAATGAGCAGTTCTTC,CACRELAGGPSSYNEQFF
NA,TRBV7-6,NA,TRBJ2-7,TGTGCCAGCAGTCATGCAGGGGCTGAGCAGTACTTC,CASSHAGAEQYF
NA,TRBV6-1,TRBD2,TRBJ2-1,TGTGCCAGCAGCACCGGGACTAGCGGAAAAAATGAGCAGTTCTTC,CASSTGTSGKNEQFF
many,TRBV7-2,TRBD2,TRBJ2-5,TGTGCCAGCAGCTTATTGGAGACTAGCGGGAGGGAGACCCAGTACTTC,CASSLLETSGRETQYF
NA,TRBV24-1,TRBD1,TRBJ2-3,TGTGCCACCAGTGGACAGGGGGCAGATACGCAGTATTTT,CATSGQGADTQYF
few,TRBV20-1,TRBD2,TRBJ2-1,TGCAGTGCTAGTAGGAGGACTAGCGTCGAGCAGTTCTTC,CSASRRTSVEQFF
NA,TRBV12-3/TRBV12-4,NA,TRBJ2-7,TGTGCCAGCAGTCTCAGACTAGCGGGACAGGGGAGCGAGCAGTACTTC,CASSLRLAGQGSEQYF
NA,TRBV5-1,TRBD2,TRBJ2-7,TGCGCCAGCAGCCCACCTCGATTAGCGGGAGAAGACGAGCAGTACTTC,CASSPPRLAGEDEQYF